The source of this T cell receptor beta chain is a study of blood T cell repertoires in COVID-19. Generated by immunoSEQ multiplex PCR, the TCRdb table keeps only in-frame clones and is missing some. The sample records over 100,000 clones, roughly 81% being singletons. The germline V gene has CDR1 SEHNR and CDR2 FQNEAQ (reference sequence). This CDR3 has 16 amino acids. V gave up 3 bases and J gave up 3 bases; unmatched junction bases: 6. This clone was picked up a small number of times. The receptor was derived from a human donor in a cohort sampled during active COVID-19. The sequencing input was peripheral blood. The chain combines TRBV7-9 with TRBJ2-2, with 8 positions matching TRBD2. CDR3 loop: CASSFQRGIYTGELFF. CDR3 DNA: TGTGCCAGCAGCTTCCAGCGGGGGATTTACACCGGGGAGCTGTTTTTT.